The source of this TCR beta chain is a study of shared clonotypes between healthy human individuals (TCRdb year 2020). Describing the broader study: The cohort comprised a couple of women and three men aged 18 to 49 years. Each donor's leukapheresis produced roughly between roughly 0.85 and 9.5 billion PBMCs. Per donor, three plates each were used for CD4 naive and CD4 memory, two for CD8 naive, and one for CD8 memory. The study deeply sequenced blood TCR repertoires of five healthy adults to estimate repertoire size and the extent of clonotype sharing between individuals. To increase sequencing depth and limit assay-specific biases, TCR repertoire library preparation and sequencing were carried out by different laboratories using diverse techniques. The investigation overall reported the following: Because the study included a small number of donors, the genetic and exposure-history diversity represented was limited. About 5% of naive CD4, around 3.5% of naive CD8, about 2.4% of memory CD4, and 0.4% of memory CD8 clonotypes were shared across a few donors. Pairwise subsampling indicated that sequencing depth was expected to affect the degree of clonotype sharing among donors. Only blood was sampled, and tissue TCR repertoires likely differ from those in blood. Larger estimated clonotype richness was generally found for naive subsets than for memory subsets. Rarefaction of sorted-subset datasets indicated incomplete sequencing despite the large sequencing depth. Clonotypes shared by all four sorted-subset donors showed higher generation probabilities than non-shared clonotypes.

The CDR3 has 13 amino acids, counting the end cysteine and phenylalanine. The DNA shown is the 39-base CDR3, in frame from base 1. The germline V gene (reference sequence) gives CDR1 as SGHNT and CDR2 as YYREEE. Germline trimming amounts to 5 bases on V and 1 base on J, with 2 as the count of junction bases outside the gene matches. Using the deep immunoSEQ assay, multiplex PCR amplified TCR CDR3 regions from genomic DNA. Genomic DNA extracted from each cell subset was distributed evenly over all wells of several immunoSEQ 96-well plates, and each plate served as one replicate. For sorted subsets, roughly 200 ng of genomic DNA, equivalent to tens of thousands of T cell genomes, went into each replicate PCR. The purified libraries were quantified using a Qubit 3.0 fluorometer, sized with a Bioanalyzer 2100, and then quantified again using the KAPA Library Quantification kit. Every immunoSEQ 96-well plate was sequenced on a separate single-read 150-cycle Illumina NextSeq 550 flow cell. The authors' pipeline ran thus. The immunoSEQ output contained only junctional sequences without quality scores, so filtering could not match that applied to full-length reads. Sequences were annotated with PyIR, a Python wrapper for IgBLAST v1.9, using IMGT germline references to assign V/J genes and CDR3. Reads were removed for weak V/J assignments (E-value above 1e-6), missing CDR3, stop codons, out-of-frame junctions, or ambiguous translated residues. V3J clonotypes were defined as sequences sharing the same inferred V gene, J gene, and CDR3 amino acid sequence. Percentage overlap between repertoires was calculated by dividing the number of shared unique clonotypes by the size of the smaller repertoire. RTK rarefaction, the Chao1 estimator, and Recon v2.1 estimates of unobserved clonotypes were used to assess repertoire richness. Generation probabilities for all TCRbeta clonotypes obtained by the gDNA method from a handful of donors were computed using OLGA. Drawn from immuneACCESS, this table holds only the in-frame rearrangements with V and J called that TCRdb kept. Clones are partly lost; checked studies trace under half to an unresolved V gene and leave the rest unexplained. V and J calls and clone size follow that table, whereas D and trimming were derived from the DNA. This sample holds some 1.5 million clones; roughly 98% were observed only once. Roughly 0.42% of the sample rests with the top ten.

As for this clone: Its antigen is unknown. The input lacks base qualities; no much larger clone sits a single base away.

Healthy HIV-negative adults with no recently reported acute infections or vaccinations were included as donors. Every donor was a Caucasian adult residing in Nashville, Tennessee, USA. CD4+ T cells were enriched through magnetic negative selection, after which naive cells were positively selected on CD45RA and the remaining negative fraction served as the memory subset. After blood collection by leukapheresis, PBMCs were isolated using Ficoll-Histopaque density gradient centrifugation and then cryopreserved in the vapor phase of liquid nitrogen. Purity and quantity of every magnetically sorted T cell population were checked by analytical flow cytometry. Genomic DNA was isolated from each sorted fraction and quantified by UV absorbance on a Nanodrop 2000c.

Sequencing was performed on naive CD4+ T cells sorted from blood. The cell subset or site label of this sample denotes: CD45RA+ positively selected. The chain was built from TRBV5-4 and TRBJ2-7; TRBD2 agrees with 8 junctional bases. This TCR was recovered from a man aged 25 to 40 in good health. The CDR3 here reads CASRSGGSYEQYF. The nucleotide sequence reads as follows: TGTGCCAGCAGAAGCGGGGGTTCCTACGAGCAGTACTTC.